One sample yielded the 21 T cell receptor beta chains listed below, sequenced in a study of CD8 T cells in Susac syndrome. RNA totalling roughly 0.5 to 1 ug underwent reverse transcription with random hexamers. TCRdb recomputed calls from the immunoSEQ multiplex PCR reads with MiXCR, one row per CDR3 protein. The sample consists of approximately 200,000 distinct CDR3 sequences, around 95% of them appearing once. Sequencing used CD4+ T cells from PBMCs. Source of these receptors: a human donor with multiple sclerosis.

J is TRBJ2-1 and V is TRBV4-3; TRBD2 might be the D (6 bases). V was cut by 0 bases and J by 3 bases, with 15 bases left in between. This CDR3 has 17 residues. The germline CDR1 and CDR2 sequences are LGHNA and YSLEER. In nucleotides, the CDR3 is TGCGCCAGCAGCCAAGATTTCGGGGGTGGTAGCTACAATGAGCAGTTCTTC. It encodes CASSQDFGGGSYNEQFF.

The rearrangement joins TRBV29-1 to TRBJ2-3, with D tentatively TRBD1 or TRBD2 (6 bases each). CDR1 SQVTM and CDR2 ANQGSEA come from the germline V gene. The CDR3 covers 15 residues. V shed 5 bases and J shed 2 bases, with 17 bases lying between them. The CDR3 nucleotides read TGCAGCGTTAACCCCCGGGGGCCGAACACAGATACGCAGTATTTT. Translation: CSVNPRGPNTDTQYF.

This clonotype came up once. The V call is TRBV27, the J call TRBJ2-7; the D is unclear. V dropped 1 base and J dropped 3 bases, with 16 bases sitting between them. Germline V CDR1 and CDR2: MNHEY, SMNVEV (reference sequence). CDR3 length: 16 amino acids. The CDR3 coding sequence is TGTGCCAGCAGTTTATACGCCCATCCCACTGGCTACGAGCAGTACTTC. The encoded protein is CASSLYAHPTGYEQYF.

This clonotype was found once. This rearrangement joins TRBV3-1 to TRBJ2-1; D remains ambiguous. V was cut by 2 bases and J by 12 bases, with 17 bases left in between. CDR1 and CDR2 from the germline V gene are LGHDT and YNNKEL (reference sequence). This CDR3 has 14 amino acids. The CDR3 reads CASSQNANGNRQFF. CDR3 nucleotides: TGTGCCAGCAGCCAAAACGCGAATGGTAATCGGCAGTTCTTC.

The DNA for the CDR3 is TGTGCCTGGAGTGTGCCAGCGTATGGCTACACCTTC. Translated: CAWSVPAYGYTF. The genes are TRBV30 and TRBJ1-2; D gene unclear. There are 12 residues in the CDR3. Trimming removed 0 bases at V and 5 bases at J, with 7 bases between. Germline V gene data show CDR1 as GTSNPN and CDR2 as SVGIG (reference sequence).

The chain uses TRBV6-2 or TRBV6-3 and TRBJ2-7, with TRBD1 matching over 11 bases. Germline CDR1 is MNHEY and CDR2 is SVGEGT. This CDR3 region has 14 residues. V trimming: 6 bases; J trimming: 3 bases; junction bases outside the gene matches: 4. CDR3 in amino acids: CASRGTGGYYEQYF. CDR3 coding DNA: TGTGCCAGCAGGGGGACAGGGGGATACTACGAGCAGTACTTC.

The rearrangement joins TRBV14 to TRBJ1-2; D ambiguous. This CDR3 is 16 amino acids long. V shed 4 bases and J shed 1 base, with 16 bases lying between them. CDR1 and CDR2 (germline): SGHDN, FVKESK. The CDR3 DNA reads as TGTGCCAGCAGCCGACGCGGCGGCGCTCTTAACTATGGCTACACCTTC. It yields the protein CASSRRGGALNYGYTF.

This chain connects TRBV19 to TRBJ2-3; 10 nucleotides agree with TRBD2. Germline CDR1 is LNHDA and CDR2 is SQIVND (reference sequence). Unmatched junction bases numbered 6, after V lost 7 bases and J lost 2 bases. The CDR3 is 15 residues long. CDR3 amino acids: CASTASGGPTDTQYF. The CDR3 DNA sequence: TGTGCCAGTACGGCTAGCGGGGGACCCACAGATACGCAGTATTTT.

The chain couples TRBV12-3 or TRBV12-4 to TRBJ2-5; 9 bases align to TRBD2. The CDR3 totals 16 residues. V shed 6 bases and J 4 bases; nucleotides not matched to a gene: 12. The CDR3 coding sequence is TGTGCCAGCAGCCCCCCGACTAGCGGTTGGCGAGAGACCCAGTACTTC. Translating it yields CASSPPTSGWRETQYF.

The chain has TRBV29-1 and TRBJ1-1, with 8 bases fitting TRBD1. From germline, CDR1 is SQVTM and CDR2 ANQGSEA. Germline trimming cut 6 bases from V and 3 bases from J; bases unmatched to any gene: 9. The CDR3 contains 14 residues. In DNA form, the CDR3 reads TGCAGCGTGGCCGGACAGGGAGAGTACACTGAAGCTTTCTTT. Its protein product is CSVAGQGEYTEAFF.

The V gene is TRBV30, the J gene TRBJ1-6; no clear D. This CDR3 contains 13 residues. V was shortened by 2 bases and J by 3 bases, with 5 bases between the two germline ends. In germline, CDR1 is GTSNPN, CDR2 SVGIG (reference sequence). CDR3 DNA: TGTGCCTGGAGTAGGAACTATAATTCACCCCTCCACTTT. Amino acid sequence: CAWSRNYNSPLHF.

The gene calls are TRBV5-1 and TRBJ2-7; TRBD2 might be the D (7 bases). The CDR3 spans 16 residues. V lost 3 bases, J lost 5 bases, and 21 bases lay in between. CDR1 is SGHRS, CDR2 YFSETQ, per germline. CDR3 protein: CASSSHLGGLMNEQYF. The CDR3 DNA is TGCGCCAGCAGCTCCCACCTCGGGGGGCTGATGAACGAGCAGTACTTC.

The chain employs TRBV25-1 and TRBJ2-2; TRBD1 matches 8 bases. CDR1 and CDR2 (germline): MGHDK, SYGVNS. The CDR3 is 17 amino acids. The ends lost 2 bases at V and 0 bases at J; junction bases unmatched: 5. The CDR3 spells CASSEPQGASNTGELFF. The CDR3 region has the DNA TGTGCCAGCAGTGAACCTCAGGGGGCCTCGAACACCGGGGAGCTGTTTTTT.

The CDR3, as DNA: TGCGCCAGCAGCGGCCAGGGGGCCGTGGATTACTATGGCTACACCTTC. This codes for CASSGQGAVDYYGYTF. The chain links TRBV5-1 to TRBJ1-2; 8 nucleotides align to TRBD1. Germline lookup yields CDR1 SGHRS and CDR2 YFSETQ. The CDR3 has 16 residues. Trimming cost V 4 bases and J 3 bases; bases outside gene matches: 11.

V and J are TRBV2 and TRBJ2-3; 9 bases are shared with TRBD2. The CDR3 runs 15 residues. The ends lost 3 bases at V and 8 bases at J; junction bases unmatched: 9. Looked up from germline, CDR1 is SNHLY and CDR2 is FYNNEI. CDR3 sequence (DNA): TGTGCCAGCAGTGACGTAGCGGGGGCCGCCGGTACGCAGTATTTT. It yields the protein CASSDVAGAAGTQYF.

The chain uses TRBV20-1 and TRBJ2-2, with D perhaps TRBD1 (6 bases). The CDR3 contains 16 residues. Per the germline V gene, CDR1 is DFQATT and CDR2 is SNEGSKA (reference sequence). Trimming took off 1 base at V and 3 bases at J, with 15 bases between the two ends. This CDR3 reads CSARGTGLGDTGELFF. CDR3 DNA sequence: TGCAGTGCTAGAGGAACAGGGCTAGGTGACACCGGGGAGCTGTTTTTT.

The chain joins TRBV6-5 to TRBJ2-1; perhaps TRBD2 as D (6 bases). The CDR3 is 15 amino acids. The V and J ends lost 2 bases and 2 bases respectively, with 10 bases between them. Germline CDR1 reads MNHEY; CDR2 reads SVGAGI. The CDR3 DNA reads TGTGCCAGCAGTTACGGCGGGGCCACCTACAATGAGCAGTTCTTC. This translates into CASSYGGATYNEQFF.

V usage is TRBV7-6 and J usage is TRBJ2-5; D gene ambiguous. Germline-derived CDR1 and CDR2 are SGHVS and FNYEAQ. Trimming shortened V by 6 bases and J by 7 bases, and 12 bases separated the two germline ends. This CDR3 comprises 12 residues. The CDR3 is CASSPQVVTQYF. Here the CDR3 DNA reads TGTGCCAGCAGTCCTCAGGTGGTGACCCAGTACTTC.

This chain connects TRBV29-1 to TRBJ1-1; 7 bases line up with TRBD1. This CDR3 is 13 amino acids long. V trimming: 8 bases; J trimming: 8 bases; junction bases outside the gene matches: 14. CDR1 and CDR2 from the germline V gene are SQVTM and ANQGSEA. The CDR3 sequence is CSIIRTGTEEAFF. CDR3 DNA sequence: TGCAGCATTATTAGAACCGGGACAGAAGAAGCTTTCTTT.

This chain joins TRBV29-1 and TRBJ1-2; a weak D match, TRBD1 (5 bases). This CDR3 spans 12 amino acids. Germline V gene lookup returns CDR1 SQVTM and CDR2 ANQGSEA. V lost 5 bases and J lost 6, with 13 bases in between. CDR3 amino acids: CSVHGASDGYTF. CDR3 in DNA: TGCAGCGTTCACGGGGCAAGTGATGGCTACACCTTC.

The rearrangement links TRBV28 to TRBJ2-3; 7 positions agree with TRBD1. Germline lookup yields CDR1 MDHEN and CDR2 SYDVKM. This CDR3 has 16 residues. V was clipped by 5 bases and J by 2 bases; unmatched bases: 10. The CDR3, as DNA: TGTGCCAGCAGTCGTCCGGGACAGACATACACAGATACGCAGTATTTT. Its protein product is CASSRPGQTYTDTQYF.